Below, one T cell receptor beta chain is given with its context. This clonotype was counted ten times or more. The antigen it binds to is not known. Base qualities are missing; no much larger clone stands one base away. This sample stems from a study of human T cells and chemical hapten exposure (dated by TCRdb to about 2021). In the study overall: For sensitization, 2% DPC in acetone was applied to an approximately 2 cm by approximately 2 cm area of upper inner arm skin. Most of the patients in the cohort were female, and the cohort covered alopecia areata with under or over 50% scalp involvement, alopecia totalis and alopecia universalis. This study followed changes in the peripheral blood TCR repertoire in vivo during primary and secondary sensitization of alopecia patients to the hapten diphenylcyclopropenone (DPC). Libraries were pooled for sequencing, and per-sample TCR yields varied mainly because of small differences in library volumes within the pool. Blood for TCR sequencing was provided by twenty-nine alopecia patients at one to four time points (pre-sensitization, 2, 6 and 24 weeks). Patch tests used Finn chambers with 0.01% DPC on the upper back, scored after 6 days by International Contact Dermatitis Research Group standards. Weekly therapeutic DPC doses were additionally applied to the scalp of patients throughout the approximately 25-week study period. Blood samples were taken from patients before sensitization (week 0) and at 2, 6 and about 24 weeks after DPC sensitization. General findings and caveats noted by the study authors: Repeated subsampling changed both the strength of the expansion versus patch-test correlation and the threshold at which the correlation became significant. The number of TCRs above 1 in 1000 frequency did not change with DPC sensitization; there was no evidence of global repertoire structure alterations. Patch test score correlated positively with the number of PT1 expanded TCRs, reaching significance at thresholds 8, 16 and 32 but not at 4. Compared with pre-sensitization or healthy control sets, expanded TCRs formed significantly more large CDR3 similarity clusters, which is consistent with antigen-driven responses. Alopecia, a presumed autoimmune disease, was present in all patients, so the immune response of the patients might differ from that of healthy individuals.

Explained via the paper, the time point label denotes: patch test 1, 2 weeks after DPC sensitization. Per the publication, the treatment or condition label means: therapeutic diphenylcyclopropenone sensitization with weekly scalp DPC. At each patch-test visit, blood was drawn before the patch test was applied. Patients were eligible if aged 18 to 70, diagnosed with alopecia and judged suitable for DPC therapy, and pregnant patients were excluded. Unfractionated whole blood was collected in Tempus Blood RNA tubes, and total RNA was extracted from that blood. The library was generated by RACE. Sequenced on a NextSeq 500. During library preparation, unique molecular identifiers were attached to individual cDNA molecules so that TCRs could be counted in a quantitative, reproducible way. Each blood RNA sample was used to sequence both TCR alpha and TCR beta chains. Per the original workflow: The median number of TCRs per sample was 90,000 to 100,000, ranging from about 20,000 to 750,000. V, J and CDR3 annotation of the TCR reads was performed with the Decombinator software suite. For the PS versus PT1 abundance plots, all samples were subsampled to the same number of TCRs (28,000). Expanded TCRs were defined as absent before sensitization and observed at least eight times at the 2-week time point. TCRdb reworked the public reads: Q25 trimming with fastp, MiXCR clone assembly, productive beta chains retained. Identical CDR3 protein sequences are pooled into one entry, listed with their most common genes and DNA. In this record, the V and J calls reflect TCRdb's handling and not the investigators' own analysis. Recorded for this sample are around 50,000 distinct CDR3 sequences; about 9.6% of them occurred a single time. The ten largest clonotypes hold roughly 13% of the sample.

The sequences come from whole blood, collected in connection with sensitization to the hapten diphenylcyclopropenone (DPC). The receptor was isolated from a middle-aged woman with alopecia areata. Some clones in this sample may be carry-over from other donors' samples.

DNA sequence: TGTGCCAGCAGTTTGGGTCTTCGGTACTCCTCGAACACCGGGGAGCTGTTTTTT. Its translation is CASSLGLRYSSNTGELFF. The chain links TRBV28 with TRBJ2-2, with no confident D gene call. Deletion took 3 bases off V and 0 bases off J, with a span of 17 bases between the germline ends. From the cysteine up to the phenylalanine, the CDR3 has a length of 18 residues. Only CDR3 DNA is held: 54 bases, read in frame from base 1. For CDR1 and CDR2, the germline V gene lists MDHEN and SYDVKM. Supplemented by the reference TRBV28 and TRBJ2-2 proteins around the CDR3, the complete variable domain is DVKVTQSSRYLVKRTGEKVFLECVQDMDHENMFWYRQDPGLGLRLIYFSYDVKMKEKGDIPEGYSVSREKKERFSLILESASTNQTSMYLCASSLGLRYSSNTGELFFGEGSRLTVL.